This T cell receptor beta chain was sequenced in a study of cytomegalovirus exposure and HLA in healthy donors. The germline CDR1 and CDR2 sequences are SNHLY and FYNNEI. This CDR3 comprises 15 residues. V lost 2 bases and J lost 1, with 12 bases in between. The PCR employed 60 Vbeta primers together with 13 Jbeta primers. Generated by immunoSEQ multiplex PCR, the TCRdb table keeps only in-frame clones and is missing some. This sample has about 140,000 clones, with approximately 86% found just once. Study-wide findings and caveats: Differences between HLA loci emerged in a later analysis of TCR association rates, with DRB1 most and HLA-C fewest. The study listed under 200 cytomegalovirus-associated TCR beta chains.

In the case of this clone: The target antigen is unknown. Other DNA sequences in the sample encode the same CDR3.

Sequencing input: PBMCs. This receptor was identified in a middle-aged woman in good health and CMV-seronegative. The chain links TRBV2 to TRBJ2-7, with D possibly being TRBD2 (6 bases). The CDR3 region is CASSEWQGGSYEQYF. CDR3 nucleotide sequence: TGTGCCAGCAGTGAATGGCAGGGAGGTTCCTACGAGCAGTACTTC.